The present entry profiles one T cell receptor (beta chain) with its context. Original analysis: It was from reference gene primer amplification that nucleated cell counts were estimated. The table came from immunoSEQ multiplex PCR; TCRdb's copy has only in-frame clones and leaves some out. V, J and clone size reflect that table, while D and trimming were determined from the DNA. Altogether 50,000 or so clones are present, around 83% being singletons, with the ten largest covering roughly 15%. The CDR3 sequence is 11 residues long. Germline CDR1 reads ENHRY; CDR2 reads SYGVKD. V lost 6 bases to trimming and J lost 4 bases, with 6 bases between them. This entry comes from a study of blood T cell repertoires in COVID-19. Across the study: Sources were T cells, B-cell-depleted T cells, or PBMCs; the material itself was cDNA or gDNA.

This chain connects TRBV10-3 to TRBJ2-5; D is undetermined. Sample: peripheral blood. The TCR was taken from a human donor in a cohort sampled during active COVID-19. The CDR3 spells CAIRSSETQYF. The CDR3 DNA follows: TGTGCCATCAGGAGCTCAGAGACCCAGTACTTC.